These 20 T cell receptor beta chains originate from one sample sequenced in a study of beta chain features in type 1 diabetes. Whole-study findings and limits: Significant though moderate, a shortening of TCRB CDR3s appeared in all four CD4+ subsets of Type 1 diabetes patients.

Their target antigens are unknown. All of the isolated RNA was reverse transcribed, so expressed TCRB transcripts were sequenced. Clones were read by immunoSEQ multiplex PCR, and TCRdb kept only the in-frame ones, dropping some. Of about 240,000 clones in the sample, more than 11% were seen once. Source material: naive CD4+ T cells from blood. The source is a man aged 25-45 years with type 1 diabetes.

The gene calls are TRBV10-2 and TRBJ2-1, with unresolved D. The V and J ends lost 2 bases and 9 bases respectively, with 8 bases between them. Germline CDR1 and CDR2: WSHSY and SAAADI. The CDR3 consists of 12 residues. The CDR3 region is CASSEEYGEQFF. In DNA form, the CDR3 reads TGCGCCAGCAGTGAGGAGTACGGTGAGCAGTTCTTC.

The rearrangement links TRBV11-2 to TRBJ2-2, with TRBD2 identical over 9 bases. Germline V gives CDR1 SGHAT, CDR2 FQNNGV. The CDR3 covers 17 residues. With 5 bases clipped from V and 5 bases from J, the junction kept 12 bases outside the gene matches. CDR3 bases: TGTGCCAGCAGCCGTGGCGGTAGCGGGAGTGGGACCGGGGAGCTGTTTTTT. Protein product: CASSRGGSGSGTGELFF.

This clone occurred a few times. The chain couples TRBV6-5 to TRBJ1-2; 7 bases map to TRBD1. This CDR3 comprises 15 residues. Germline V gene sequence: CDR1 MNHEY, CDR2 SVGAGI. After removal of 0 bases from V and 4 bases from J, the junction contained 5 bases not matched to a gene. The CDR3 loop is CASSYSYRGGYGYTF. The CDR3 DNA reads as TGTGCCAGCAGTTACTCTTACAGGGGAGGCTATGGCTACACCTTC.

This clone occurred a few times. The genes are TRBV18 and TRBJ2-1; 12 positions match TRBD1. CDR3 size: 15 residues. Trimming at V came to 5 bases and at J to 7 bases, leaving 6 bases not matched to a gene. Germline V CDR1 and CDR2: KGHSH, LQKENI. The CDR3 DNA reads TGTGCCAGCTCAAAGGGACAGGGGGCGCTTAATGAGCAGTTCTTC. It specifies CASSKGQGALNEQFF. Based on the CDR3 plus reference TRBV18 and TRBJ2-1, the full variable domain is NAGVMQNPRHLVRRRGQEARLRCSPMKGHSHVYWYRQLPEEGLKFMVYLQKENIIDESGMPKERFSAEFPKEGPSILRIQQVVRGDSAAYFCASSKGQGALNEQFFGPGTRLTVL.

The V call is TRBV5-8, the J call TRBJ1-5; 10 nucleotides match TRBD1. The CDR3 sequence is 16 residues long. J lost 1 base, V lost 4 bases, and 5 bases had no gene match. Germline assignment: CDR1 SGHTS and CDR2 YDEGEE. The CDR3, as DNA: TGTGCCAGCAGCCTAGACAGGGGGCGAAGCAATCAGCCCCAGCATTTT. This gives the protein CASSLDRGRSNQPQHF. Combining the CDR3 with reference TRBV5-8 and TRBJ1-5 gives the whole variable domain EAGVTQSPTHLIKTRGQQATLRCSPISGHTSVYWYQQALGLGLQFLLWYDEGEERNRGNFPPRFSGRQFPNYSSELNVNALELEDSALYLCASSLDRGRSNQPQHFGDGTRLSIL.

This clone has a handful of counts. The rearrangement links TRBV6-6 to TRBJ1-2; 7 nucleotides agree with TRBD1. CDR1 and CDR2 from the germline V gene are MNHNY and SVGAGI (reference sequence). J was trimmed by 3 bases and V by 6 bases; bases with no gene match: 7. The CDR3 consists of 14 residues. CDR3 loop: CASSRDSVYYGYTF. As DNA, the CDR3 is TGTGCCAGCAGCCGGGACAGCGTCTACTATGGCTACACCTTC.

This clone was seen a few times. This chain connects TRBV10-3 to TRBJ1-1; weak D call: TRBD1 (5 bases). CDR1 is ENHRY and CDR2 is SYGVKD in the germline V gene. CDR3 size: 15 residues. V was trimmed by 4 bases and J by 0 bases, leaving 12 bases between them. The CDR3 bases are TGTGCCATCAGTGGGCAGGGAGGCATGAACACTGAAGCTTTCTTT. Encoded protein: CAISGQGGMNTEAFF.

V usage is TRBV6-5 and J usage is TRBJ2-5; D possibly corresponds to TRBD2 (6 bases). The CDR3 sequence is 13 residues long. Germline CDR1 MNHEY, CDR2 SVGAGI. V lost 5 bases, J lost 1 base, and 8 bases lay in between. The CDR3 sequence: CASSEGLQETQYF. For the CDR3, the DNA is TGTGCCAGCAGTGAGGGACTCCAAGAGACCCAGTACTTC.

This clone was detected a few times. This chain connects TRBV7-9 to TRBJ1-6, with D tentatively TRBD1 (5 bases). CDR3 length: 15 amino acids. The V and J ends lost 4 bases and 7 bases respectively, with 14 bases between them. Germline V gene data show CDR1 as SEHNR and CDR2 as FQNEAQ (reference sequence). CDR3 DNA: TGTGCCAGCAGCTCCCTTGACAGAGTAAATTCACCCCTCCACTTT. It yields the protein CASSSLDRVNSPLHF.

V is TRBV5-6 and J is TRBJ1-1, with 10 bases identical to TRBD1. Germline CDR1 reads SGHDT; CDR2 reads YYEEEE. The V and J ends lost 1 base and 3 bases, in that order; junction bases with no gene match: 3. The CDR3 has 15 amino acids. Written as DNA, the CDR3 is TGTGCCAGCAGCTTGTCCGGGACAGGGGACACTGAAGCTTTCTTT. It is translated as CASSLSGTGDTEAFF.

This clone was seen a handful of times. This rearrangement joins TRBV7-2 to TRBJ2-4; D possibly corresponds to TRBD1 (6 bases). This CDR3 has 16 amino acids. The germline V gene has CDR1 SGHTA and CDR2 FQGNSA. V was clipped by 1 base and J by 0 bases, with 10 bases between them. The CDR3 reads CASSLVGQLAKNIQYF. The CDR3 coding sequence is TGTGCCAGCAGCTTAGTAGGACAGTTAGCCAAAAACATTCAGTACTTC.

There are a few counts of this clone. The V gene is TRBV7-2, the J gene TRBJ1-2; 7 bases match TRBD1. Per germline, CDR1 SGHTA and CDR2 FQGNSA. This CDR3 has 13 amino acids. Losses at the gene ends were 4 bases for V and 6 bases for J; bases not matched to a gene: 5. The DNA for the CDR3 is TGTGCCAGCAGCTCTCGACAGGGTAATGGCTACACCTTC. It is translated as CASSSRQGNGYTF.

The chain has TRBV7-9 and TRBJ2-1, with 12 bases identical to TRBD2. Per the germline V gene, CDR1 is SEHNR and CDR2 is FQNEAQ (reference sequence). The V gene end was trimmed by 4 bases and the J gene end by 7 bases; junction bases not matched to a gene: 8. CDR3 length: 16 amino acids. In DNA form, the CDR3 reads TGTGCCAGCAGCTATGCTAGCGGGAGGGCCTCGAATGAGCAGTTCTTC. Translating it yields CASSYASGRASNEQFF.

This clone was observed a handful of times. The V call is TRBV7-9, the J call TRBJ1-2, with 8 positions matching TRBD1. This CDR3 has 15 residues. The V segment lost 5 bases and the J segment 2 bases; nucleotides outside the gene matches: 7. The V gene's germline CDR1 is SEHNR and CDR2 FQNEAQ (reference sequence). CDR3 protein: CASSAGTGFNYGYTF. CDR3 sequence (DNA): TGTGCCAGCAGCGCCGGGACAGGATTCAACTATGGCTACACCTTC.

Only a few counts were recorded for this clone. The V and J genes are TRBV19 and TRBJ1-1, with no clear D. The CDR3 spans 13 residues. The germline gives CDR1 LNHDA, CDR2 SQIVND (reference sequence). The V and J ends lost 4 bases and 5 bases respectively, with 11 bases between them. In DNA form, the CDR3 reads TGTGCCAGTAGTACCGTCGGAGGAACTGAAGCTTTCTTT. Translated, it gives CASSTVGGTEAFF.

This chain uses TRBV9 with TRBJ1-6; TRBD1 aligns across 9 bases. The germline CDR1 and CDR2 sequences are SGDLS and YYNGEE. This CDR3 has 17 residues. V was clipped by 0 bases and J by 10 bases; unmatched bases: 11. CDR3 amino acids: CASSVGGQGTSSSPLHF. CDR3 coding DNA: TGTGCCAGCAGCGTAGGGGGACAGGGAACGTCTTCGTCACCCCTCCACTTT.

The V call is TRBV18, the J call TRBJ1-1; TRBD1 agrees at 7 bases. This CDR3 is 13 amino acids long. The V gene end was trimmed by 4 bases and the J gene end by 8 bases; junction bases not matched to a gene: 7. Germline V gives CDR1 KGHSH, CDR2 LQKENI. The CDR3 region has the DNA TGTGCCAGCTCACGCCGGGACAGAACCGAAGCTTTCTTT. This encodes CASSRRDRTEAFF. Drawing the rest from reference TRBV18 and TRBJ1-1, the complete variable domain is NAGVMQNPRHLVRRRGQEARLRCSPMKGHSHVYWYRQLPEEGLKFMVYLQKENIIDESGMPKERFSAEFPKEGPSILRIQQVVRGDSAAYFCASSRRDRTEAFFGQGTRLTVV.

This clone occurred a few times. This sequence joins TRBV5-5 and TRBJ2-7; 10 positions match TRBD1. Germline V lookup: CDR1 SGHKS, CDR2 YYEKEE (reference sequence). Trimming cost V 6 bases and J 4 bases; bases outside gene matches: 7. CDR3 length equals 14 residues. CDR3 residues: CASTPGQGLYEQYF. As DNA, the CDR3 is TGTGCCAGCACCCCGGGACAGGGGCTGTACGAGCAGTACTTC.

The rearrangement links TRBV18 to TRBJ2-7; no clear D. This CDR3 region has 14 residues. The V end lost 3 bases, the J end lost 2 bases, and 11 bases lay between the germline ends. CDR1 is KGHSH and CDR2 is LQKENI in the germline V gene. CDR3 DNA sequence: TGTGCCAGCTCACCCCCGAGTCCACCCTACGAGCAGTACTTC. Translating it yields CASSPPSPPYEQYF.

The J gene is TRBJ2-5, the V gene TRBV5-1; possibly TRBD2 for D (6 bases). The CDR3 contains 15 residues. Germline V gene sequence: CDR1 SGHRS, CDR2 YFSETQ. Trimming shortened V by 0 bases and J by 4 bases, and 13 bases separated the two germline ends. The chain's CDR3 is CASSLDGRESETQYF. CDR3 coding DNA: TGCGCCAGCAGCTTGGATGGTCGGGAGTCAGAGACCCAGTACTTC.